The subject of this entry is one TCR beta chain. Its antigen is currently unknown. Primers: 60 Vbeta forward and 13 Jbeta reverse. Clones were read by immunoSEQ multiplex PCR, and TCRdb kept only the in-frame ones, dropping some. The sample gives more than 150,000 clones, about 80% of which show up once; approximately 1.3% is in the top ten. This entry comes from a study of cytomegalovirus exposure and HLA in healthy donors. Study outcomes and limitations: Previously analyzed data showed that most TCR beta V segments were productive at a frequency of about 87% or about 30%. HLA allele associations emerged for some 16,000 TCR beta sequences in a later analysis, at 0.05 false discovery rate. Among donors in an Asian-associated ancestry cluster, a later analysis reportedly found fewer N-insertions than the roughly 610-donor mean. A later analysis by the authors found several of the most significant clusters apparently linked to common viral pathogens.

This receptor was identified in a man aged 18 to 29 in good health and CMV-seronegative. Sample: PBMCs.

The DNA for the CDR3 is TGTGCCAGCAGCCAGTTACAGGGGTATGAGCAGTTCTTC. Translating it yields CASSQLQGYEQFF. V is TRBV14 and J is TRBJ2-1; 7 bases map to TRBD1. V lost 3 bases to trimming and J lost 8 bases; unmatched junction nucleotides: 4. Per the germline V gene, CDR1 is SGHDN and CDR2 is FVKESK. The CDR3 length is 13 residues.